This note documents a single T cell receptor beta chain sequence. It has no known antigen specificity. Within one base of it there is no much larger clone, and no base qualities were kept. The trial excluded patients who had a history of autoimmune disease or who were on systemic immunosuppression. Peripheral blood for TCR sequencing was collected from all dose cohorts at baseline, on cycle 4 day 1, and on cycle 7 day 1. Samples came from an open-label, multicenter, first-in-human phase I dose-escalation trial of ivuxolimab. Adults with locally advanced or metastatic melanoma, renal cell, hepatocellular, or head and neck squamous cell carcinoma were enrolled in the trial. Before TCR sequencing, CD4+ T cells and CD8+ T cells were sorted from peripheral blood as separate populations. The data originate from a study of OX40 agonist ivuxolimab in advanced cancers. For the study in its entirety: Ivuxolimab was an agonistic, fully human IgG2 monoclonal antibody directed against OX40 (CD134), a costimulatory receptor. Intravenous ivuxolimab was administered to patients every 2 weeks at six dose levels: 0.01, 0.1, 0.3, 1.5, 3 and 10 mg/kg. Among the approximately 54 dose-escalation patients, some 20 had hepatocellular carcinoma, about 15 melanoma, 9 renal cell carcinoma and 9 head and neck cancer. A male proportion of 70% to 90% and a mean age of about 60 years, ranging from 23 to 79, were recorded for the dose-escalation cohort. Patients were allowed to have had prior anti-PD-1, anti-PD-L1 or anti-CTLA-4 therapy, and around 43% of the dose-escalation patients had been treated with checkpoint inhibitors. Partial responses were achieved by three dose-escalation patients, of whom one had hepatocellular carcinoma and two had cutaneous melanoma. Peripheral TCRbeta sequencing aimed to test whether ivuxolimab altered TCR sequence diversity and caused clonal T-cell expansion. The paper covers the monotherapy dose-escalation part of the phase I ivuxolimab trial, which included N = 52 patients. What the work shows at the level of the full study, not this receptor alone: After ivuxolimab, CD8+ T cells had more expanded clones than CD4+ T cells on average. Partial responders in the 0.1-3.0 mg/kg groups had among the lowest normalized peripheral clonal expansion, especially among CD8+ T cells. Antigen specificity was not determined for the clonally expanded peripheral T cells. At doses of 0.1 to 3.0 mg/kg, clonal expansion of both CD4+ and CD8+ T cells in blood was seen between baseline and week 6. Low levels of normalized T-cell clonal expansion were also seen in some patients who did not respond.

For sequencing of the TCRbeta CDR3 region, genomic DNA was extracted from the sorted cells. The immunoSEQ Assay was used to sequence the TCRbeta CDR3 regions. In its TCRdb copy, this immuneACCESS table keeps in-frame sequences only and misses some clones. Where compared with another copy, unresolved V genes explain less than half of these, and the others have no known cause. In all, the sample holds about 68,000 clones, and more than 75% of those were seen once. The ten most abundant clones make up roughly 0.69% of the sample. This sample comprised CD4+ or CD8+ T cells sorted from blood, obtained in a trial of the OX40 agonist ivuxolimab. The sequence was collected from an adult with an advanced solid tumor such as melanoma, head and neck, liver or kidney cancer.

In nucleotide form, the sequence is TGTGCCAGCACGTTAGGGGGGATGAACACTGAAGCTTTCTTT. Translated, this gives CASTLGGMNTEAFF. Recombination linked TRBV6-1 to TRBJ1-1; TRBD1 is perhaps the D gene, given 6 matching bases. V loses 7 bases, J loses 0 bases, and the germline ends lie 12 bases apart. Sequences MNHNS (CDR1) and SASEGT (CDR2) are obtained from the germline V gene. The CDR3 sequence holds 14 residues, the cysteine and phenylalanine included. Just the 42-base CDR3 DNA is kept, in frame starting at base 1.